The rows below give T cell receptor beta chains drawn from one sample of a study of T cell changes during pregnancy in multiple sclerosis. Data came from immunoSEQ multiplex PCR; TCRdb stores just in-frame clones and leaves some out. The top ten hold about 0.95% of the sample, which has about 93,000 clones, around 93% seen once. The sequencing here drew on peripheral blood, taken before pregnancy. The receptors were gathered from a female donor with multiple sclerosis, enrolled in a pregnancy study. Both conserved end residues are part of each CDR3. D genes are given only for firm matches. Only part of the rows carry a size: once, few, many, or a class if the clone is expanded.

CDR3nt: TGCGCCAGCAGCCAAGCACAGCTTAATGAAAAACTGTTTTTT; CDR3aa: CASSQAQLNEKLFF; len: 14; v_gene: TRBV4-1; abundance: -; j_gene: TRBJ1-4; d_gene: -
CDR3nt: TGCGCCAGCAGCCAAGCCGGGAGTGAGCAGTACTTC; CDR3aa: CASSQAGSEQYF; len: 12; v_gene: TRBV4-1; abundance: once; j_gene: TRBJ2-7; d_gene: -
CDR3nt: TGTGCCATCAGTGAGAGAGGACAGGGGTTGGGTAGCAATCAGCCCCAGCATTTT; CDR3aa: CAISERGQGLGSNQPQHF; len: 18; v_gene: TRBV10-3; abundance: -; j_gene: TRBJ1-5; d_gene: TRBD1
CDR3nt: TGTGCCAGCAGGGACTCTCGGGGGGCGGCCTCCTACGAGCAGTACTTC; CDR3aa: CASRDSRGAASYEQYF; len: 16; v_gene: TRBV6-6; abundance: -; j_gene: TRBJ2-7; d_gene: -
CDR3nt: TGTGCCAGCAGAAACACAGGGGGCTTCGGCAATGAGCAGTTCTTC; CDR3aa: CASRNTGGFGNEQFF; len: 15; v_gene: TRBV6-1; abundance: -; j_gene: TRBJ2-1; d_gene: TRBD1
CDR3nt: TGCGCCAGCAGCCCGGGACGGGGACAGGGGAACTACGAGCAGTACTTC; CDR3aa: CASSPGRGQGNYEQYF; len: 16; v_gene: TRBV5-1; abundance: -; j_gene: TRBJ2-7; d_gene: TRBD1
CDR3nt: TGTGCCAGCAGCCAACCGGACACGACATACGGGGAGACCCAGTACTTC; CDR3aa: CASSQPDTTYGETQYF; len: 16; v_gene: TRBV4-2; abundance: -; j_gene: TRBJ2-5; d_gene: -
CDR3nt: TGTGCCAGCTCACCGGACAGGCCCTCTGGGGCCAACGTCCTGACTTTC; CDR3aa: CASSPDRPSGANVLTF; len: 16; v_gene: TRBV18; abundance: -; j_gene: TRBJ2-6; d_gene: TRBD1
CDR3nt: TGTGCCAGCAGCCCAGGTATAAGAGCCTATGGCTACACCTTC; CDR3aa: CASSPGIRAYGYTF; len: 14; v_gene: TRBV11-2; abundance: -; j_gene: TRBJ1-2; d_gene: -
CDR3nt: TGTGCCAGTAGTATTAGTAATTCACCCCTCCACTTT; CDR3aa: CASSISNSPLHF; len: 12; v_gene: TRBV19; abundance: -; j_gene: TRBJ1-6; d_gene: -
CDR3nt: TGTGCCAGCAGCCCCCGGGATGGCCAAGAGACCCAGTACTTC; CDR3aa: CASSPRDGQETQYF; len: 14; v_gene: TRBV6-5; abundance: -; j_gene: TRBJ2-5; d_gene: -
CDR3nt: TGTGCCAGTAGTATCGGAGGGCCCCTAACCGGGGAGCTGTTTTTT; CDR3aa: CASSIGGPLTGELFF; len: 15; v_gene: TRBV19; abundance: once; j_gene: TRBJ2-2; d_gene: -
CDR3nt: TGTGCCAGCAGTGAACAAGAGGTTCTTCAGCCCCAGCATTTT; CDR3aa: CASSEQEVLQPQHF; len: 14; v_gene: TRBV2; abundance: -; j_gene: TRBJ1-5; d_gene: -
CDR3nt: TGTGCCAGTAGTTCTTTAGGGACAGTCCACCGGGCAGATACGCAGTATTTT; CDR3aa: CASSSLGTVHRADTQYF; len: 17; v_gene: TRBV19; abundance: once; j_gene: TRBJ2-3; d_gene: TRBD1
CDR3nt: TGTGCCAGTAGTATTGGGGAGAGGTTAAACACCGGGGAGCTGTTTTTT; CDR3aa: CASSIGERLNTGELFF; len: 16; v_gene: TRBV19; abundance: -; j_gene: TRBJ2-2; d_gene: -
CDR3nt: TGTGCCAGCAGCCGGACTAGCGAGACCTACAATGAGCAGTTCTTC; CDR3aa: CASSRTSETYNEQFF; len: 15; v_gene: TRBV5-5; abundance: -; j_gene: TRBJ2-1; d_gene: TRBD2
CDR3nt: TGTGCCAGCAGTGACCCGACAGGGCACTATGGCTACACCTTC; CDR3aa: CASSDPTGHYGYTF; len: 14; v_gene: TRBV6-1; abundance: -; j_gene: TRBJ1-2; d_gene: TRBD1
CDR3nt: TGCGCCAGCAGCCAAGTAGCGGGAACGGGTAATGAGCAGTTCTTC; CDR3aa: CASSQVAGTGNEQFF; len: 15; v_gene: TRBV4-1; abundance: few; j_gene: TRBJ2-1; d_gene: TRBD2
CDR3nt: TGTGCCAGTAGTTTCCTAGCGGGGGTTCAAGAGACCCAGTACTTC; CDR3aa: CASSFLAGVQETQYF; len: 15; v_gene: TRBV19; abundance: -; j_gene: TRBJ2-5; d_gene: TRBD2
CDR3nt: TGTGCCAGCAGTTTTTCCACACGACAGGGGGCCGGGGAGCTGTTTTTT; CDR3aa: CASSFSTRQGAGELFF; len: 16; v_gene: TRBV27; abundance: -; j_gene: TRBJ2-2; d_gene: TRBD1
CDR3nt: TGTGCCAGCAGTTACGGACTAGTGACAAAAGGGGAGTTCTTC; CDR3aa: CASSYGLVTKGEFF; len: 14; v_gene: TRBV6-6; abundance: -; j_gene: TRBJ2-1; d_gene: TRBD2
CDR3nt: TGTGCCAGCAGTTTCACAGGGAGCTCCTACAATGAGCAGTTCTTC; CDR3aa: CASSFTGSSYNEQFF; len: 15; v_gene: TRBV27; abundance: -; j_gene: TRBJ2-1; d_gene: -
CDR3nt: TGTGCCAGCAGCTTGGCGGGACTAGGACGAGCAGAGACCCAGTACTTC; CDR3aa: CASSLAGLGRAETQYF; len: 16; v_gene: TRBV5-4; abundance: once; j_gene: TRBJ2-5; d_gene: TRBD2
CDR3nt: TGTGCCAGCAGTGCAAATCCGGGACAGGGGTCCGGGGAGCTGTTTTTT; CDR3aa: CASSANPGQGSGELFF; len: 16; v_gene: TRBV6-1; abundance: -; j_gene: TRBJ2-2; d_gene: TRBD1
CDR3nt: TGTGCCAGCAGTTACTCGATGGGACAGGGCTCTTTCTTT; CDR3aa: CASSYSMGQGSFF; len: 13; v_gene: TRBV6-5; abundance: -; j_gene: TRBJ1-1; d_gene: TRBD1
CDR3nt: TGCGCCAGCAGCCAGACACTCTTCTTCGCCACCGAGCAGTACTTC; CDR3aa: CASSQTLFFATEQYF; len: 15; v_gene: TRBV4-3; abundance: -; j_gene: TRBJ2-7; d_gene: -
CDR3nt: TGTGCCAGCAGCGTTACAGGGGGAGGGAACACCATATATTTT; CDR3aa: CASSVTGGGNTIYF; len: 14; v_gene: TRBV9; abundance: -; j_gene: TRBJ1-3; d_gene: TRBD1
CDR3nt: TGTGCCAGCAGCCAGGCAGGGTTAAACACTGAAGCTTTCTTT; CDR3aa: CASSQAGLNTEAFF; len: 14; v_gene: TRBV5-8; abundance: -; j_gene: TRBJ1-1; d_gene: -
CDR3nt: TGTGCCAGCAGCGTCCGTCGGGACAGGGTCTCGGGCACTGAAGCTTTCTTT; CDR3aa: CASSVRRDRVSGTEAFF; len: 17; v_gene: TRBV11-1; abundance: -; j_gene: TRBJ1-1; d_gene: TRBD1
CDR3nt: TGTGCCAGCAGCCTATGGACTAGCGGGGCAGGCACAGATACGCAGTATTTT; CDR3aa: CASSLWTSGAGTDTQYF; len: 17; v_gene: TRBV7-9; abundance: -; j_gene: TRBJ2-3; d_gene: TRBD2
CDR3nt: TGTGCCAGCAGACAGAACACTGAAGCTTTCTTT; CDR3aa: CASRQNTEAFF; len: 11; v_gene: TRBV2; abundance: -; j_gene: TRBJ1-1; d_gene: -
CDR3nt: TGCAGCGTTGAGTACAGCGGCATCTCTGGGGCCAACGTCCTGACTTTC; CDR3aa: CSVEYSGISGANVLTF; len: 16; v_gene: TRBV29-1; abundance: -; j_gene: TRBJ2-6; d_gene: -
CDR3nt: TGCGCCAGCAGCGGTAGGACAGGGGACGAGCAGTACTTC; CDR3aa: CASSGRTGDEQYF; len: 13; v_gene: TRBV5-1; abundance: -; j_gene: TRBJ2-7; d_gene: TRBD1
CDR3nt: TGTGCCAGCAGCACCTCCGGGACACAGAACACTGAAGCTTTCTTT; CDR3aa: CASSTSGTQNTEAFF; len: 15; v_gene: TRBV9; abundance: -; j_gene: TRBJ1-1; d_gene: -
CDR3nt: TGTGCCAGCAGCTTAGATCCGACAGGACCGAACACTGAAGCTTTCTTT; CDR3aa: CASSLDPTGPNTEAFF; len: 16; v_gene: TRBV11-2; abundance: -; j_gene: TRBJ1-1; d_gene: -
CDR3nt: TGTGCCAGCAGCCAAATAACCGGGTTGAACACTGAAGCTTTCTTT; CDR3aa: CASSQITGLNTEAFF; len: 15; v_gene: TRBV14; abundance: -; j_gene: TRBJ1-1; d_gene: -
CDR3nt: TGCGCCAGCAGCTTGGACCCGCAGGCCGGCGGGGAGCTGTTTTTT; CDR3aa: CASSLDPQAGGELFF; len: 15; v_gene: TRBV5-1; abundance: -; j_gene: TRBJ2-2; d_gene: -
CDR3nt: TGTGCCAGCAGTCCCCCAGGGGGCACTGAAGCTTTCTTT; CDR3aa: CASSPPGGTEAFF; len: 13; v_gene: TRBV6-5; abundance: -; j_gene: TRBJ1-1; d_gene: TRBD1
CDR3nt: TGTGCCAGCAGCTCTCCAGACAGGGGGGGAGATACGCAGTATTTT; CDR3aa: CASSSPDRGGDTQYF; len: 15; v_gene: TRBV13; abundance: -; j_gene: TRBJ2-3; d_gene: TRBD1
CDR3nt: TGCGCCAGCAGCCAAACGGGGGGCCCCGTTTATGGCTACACCTTC; CDR3aa: CASSQTGGPVYGYTF; len: 15; v_gene: TRBV4-3; abundance: -; j_gene: TRBJ1-2; d_gene: -
CDR3nt: TGTGCCAGCAGCTTAACGCGGGACGACGGAAACACCATATATTTT; CDR3aa: CASSLTRDDGNTIYF; len: 15; v_gene: TRBV7-2; abundance: -; j_gene: TRBJ1-3; d_gene: -
CDR3nt: TGTGCCAGCAGCTCTTCCGGGACAGGGCTGTACGAGCAGTACTTC; CDR3aa: CASSSSGTGLYEQYF; len: 15; v_gene: TRBV28; abundance: -; j_gene: TRBJ2-7; d_gene: TRBD1
CDR3nt: TGTGCCAGCACCCAAAGACTAGCGGGGGGAGAGACCCAGTACTTC; CDR3aa: CASTQRLAGGETQYF; len: 15; v_gene: TRBV7-9; abundance: -; j_gene: TRBJ2-5; d_gene: TRBD2
CDR3nt: TGCGCCAGCAGCCAAGATTGGAACGGCGGTGCCGAAGCTTTCTTT; CDR3aa: CASSQDWNGGAEAFF; len: 15; v_gene: TRBV4-1; abundance: -; j_gene: TRBJ1-1; d_gene: -
CDR3nt: TGTGCCACCAGCAGAGATAAAGGAGGTCAGCCCCAGCATTTT; CDR3aa: CATSRDKGGQPQHF; len: 14; v_gene: TRBV15; abundance: -; j_gene: TRBJ1-5; d_gene: -
CDR3nt: TGTGCTAGTGGTTCTCTGACGGACAACACAGATACGCAGTATTTT; CDR3aa: CASGSLTDNTDTQYF; len: 15; v_gene: TRBV12-5; abundance: -; j_gene: TRBJ2-3; d_gene: -